This T cell receptor beta chain was identified during a study of shared clonotypes between healthy human individuals (dated by TCRdb to about 2020). Study-level background: The cohort comprised two women and a few men aged 18 to 49 years. For each donor, three plates each were used for CD4 naive and CD4 memory, two plates were used for CD8 naive, and one plate was used for CD8 memory. The study deeply sequenced blood TCR repertoires of about 5 healthy adults to estimate repertoire size and the extent of clonotype sharing between individuals. Different laboratories and diverse techniques were used to prepare libraries and sequence TCR repertoires, to increase sequencing depth and limit assay-specific biases. Per donor, leukapheresis produced somewhere between about 0.8 and 9.5 billion PBMCs.

Using the deep immunoSEQ assay, TCR CDR3 regions were amplified from genomic DNA by multiplex PCR. Extracted genomic DNA from each cell subset was distributed evenly across all wells of several immunoSEQ 96-well plates, and each plate was treated as a replicate. For sorted subsets, approximately 190 ng genomic DNA, equal to tens of thousands of T cell genomes, was loaded into each replicate PCR. Purified libraries were measured with a Qubit 3.0 fluorometer, size-checked on a Bioanalyzer 2100, and measured again with the KAPA Library Quantification kit. Every immunoSEQ 96-well plate was sequenced on a dedicated single-read 150-cycle Illumina NextSeq 550 flow cell. From the authors' description of their analysis: The immunoSEQ output contained only junctional sequences without quality scores, so filtering could not match that applied to full-length reads. Sequences were annotated with PyIR, a Python wrapper for IgBLAST v1.9, and V/J genes and CDR3 were assigned using IMGT germline references. Any read was removed if the V/J assignment was weak (E-value above 1e-6), the CDR3 was missing, or the read contained stop codons, out-of-frame junctions, or ambiguous translated residues. V3J clonotypes were defined by identical inferred V gene, J gene, and CDR3 amino acid sequence. Percentage overlap between repertoires was computed as shared unique clonotypes divided by the size of the smaller repertoire. Richness of each repertoire was evaluated using RTK rarefaction, the Chao1 estimator, and Recon v2.1 estimates of unobserved clonotypes. Generation probabilities were computed with OLGA for all TCRbeta clonotypes obtained by the gDNA method from several donors. TCRdb mirrors the immuneACCESS table, restricted to in-frame sequences. Some clones are absent from its copies; in checked studies, under half trace to an unresolved V gene, and the reason for the others is unknown. D and trimming were read from the DNA, whereas the V and J calls and clone size are those reported in that table. This sample is represented by about 680,000 clones; about 74% of them were singletons. In total, the top ten clones hold around 1.6% of the sample.

Donors were healthy HIV-negative adults with no recently reported acute infections or vaccinations. All donors were Caucasian adults living in Nashville, Tennessee, USA. CD4+ T cells were enriched by magnetic negative selection, after which naive cells were positively selected on CD45RA and the negative fraction was taken as the memory subset. Blood was collected by leukapheresis, and PBMCs were isolated by Ficoll-Histopaque density gradient centrifugation and then cryopreserved in liquid nitrogen vapor phase. Purity and quantity of every magnetically sorted T cell population were checked by analytical flow cytometry. Genomic DNA was isolated from each sorted fraction and quantified by UV absorbance on a Nanodrop 2000c. V and J are truncated by 1 base and 2 bases respectively, leaving an intervening sequence of 10 bases. CDR1 and CDR2 are drawn from the germline V gene: SGHDT, YYEEEE. Spanning cysteine to phenylalanine, the CDR3 consists of 15 amino acids. Left in the record is the CDR3 DNA by itself, 45 bases read in frame from the first base.

Turning to this clone: The antigen it recognizes is unknown. Within one base of it there is no much larger clone, and no base qualities were kept.

What the research found in general, with its limitations: Larger estimated clonotype richness was generally found for naive subsets than for memory subsets. Even with the large sequencing depth, rarefaction of the sorted-subset datasets indicated that sequencing was incomplete. Compared with non-shared clonotypes, clonotypes shared by all four sorted-subset donors had higher generation probabilities. Because the study included a small number of donors, the genetic and exposure-history diversity represented was limited. Across a few donors, approximately 5% of naive CD4, 3.5% of naive CD8, 2.3% of memory CD4, and approximately 0.4% of memory CD8 clonotypes were shared. Sampling was restricted to blood, and TCR repertoires in tissues likely differ from the TCR repertoires found in blood. Pairwise subsampling led to the expectation that sequencing depth would affect the degree of clonotype sharing among donors.

Recombination connected TRBV5-6 to TRBJ2-1; the D gene is possibly TRBD1 or TRBD2, with 5 bases matching each. This sequence was found in a woman in her twenties or thirties in good health. The source material was memory CD4+ T cells sorted from blood. The sample's cell subset or site label is to be understood as: CD45RA-negative fraction. DNA sequence: TGTGCCAGCAGCTTGTTCAGGGACGCCTACAATGAGCAGTTCTTC. Its translation reads: CASSLFRDAYNEQFF.